This entry describes one TCR beta chain. Its matching antigen is unknown. The PCR ran on 60 Vbeta and 13 Jbeta primers. TCRdb keeps only in-frame clones here, not all; method: immunoSEQ multiplex PCR. The table shows about 150,000 clones, with approximately 8.9% occurring only once. V dropped 6 bases and J dropped 3; count of bases not matched to a gene: 5. Germline V gene lookup returns CDR1 SNHLY and CDR2 FYNNEI. The CDR3 extends over 15 amino acids. The data belong to a study of cytomegalovirus exposure and HLA in healthy donors. Whole-study findings and limits: As a later analysis showed, a missense DCLRE1C variant was linked to trimming of TCR beta V- and J-genes. Exclusion as indistinguishable affected some V segments, including TRBV6-2 and TRBV6-3.

The sample taken for sequencing was PBMCs. The chain has TRBV2 and TRBJ2-7; 13 bases are shared with TRBD2. This sequence was found in a woman between 35 and 50 years old in good health and CMV-seropositive. The CDR3 reads CASRLTSGGIYEQYF. CDR3 DNA sequence: TGTGCCAGCAGACTGACTAGCGGGGGGATCTACGAGCAGTACTTC. The full variable domain, completed using reference TRBV2 and TRBJ2-7, is EPEVTQTPSHQVTQMGQEVILRCVPISNHLYFYWYRQILGQKVEFLVSFYNNEISEKSEIFDDQFSVERPDGSNFTLKIRSTKLEDSAMYFCASRLTSGGIYEQYFGPGTRLTVT.